Presented here are 24 T cell receptor beta chains from one specimen sequenced in a study of CD8+ T cells in alopecia areata. Treatment here: oral pan-JAK inhibitor, 5-10 mg twice daily. Sequencing used cDNA as its template, made by extracting RNA and reverse transcribing it. Sequencing used immunoSEQ multiplex PCR; TCRdb keeps in-frame clones, though not all of them. Here the sample spans under 250,000 clones, under 75% being singletons. The sample was CD4+ T cells sorted from blood, taken at week 4, from a patient treated with tofacitinib. The receptor source for this set is a human donor with alopecia areata.

V gene TRBV5-4 combines with J gene TRBJ2-2; TRBD2 aligns across 7 bases. V lost 0 bases, J lost 6 bases, and 8 bases stayed unmatched. There are 16 residues in the CDR3. Germline assignment: CDR1 SGHNT and CDR2 YYREEE (reference sequence). The CDR3 sequence is CASSLEGLVIPGELFF. The CDR3 DNA reads as TGTGCCAGCAGCTTGGAAGGACTAGTTATTCCCGGGGAGCTGTTTTTT. Variable domain in full (rest from reference TRBV5-4 and TRBJ2-2): ETGVTQSPTHLIKTRGQQVTLRCSSQSGHNTVSWYQQALGQGPQFIFQYYREEENGRGNFPPRFSGLQFPNYSSELNVNALELDDSALYLCASSLEGLVIPGELFFGEGSRLTVL.

The rearrangement links TRBV4-3 to TRBJ1-2; TRBD1 agrees at 10 bases. CDR1 and CDR2 from the germline V gene are LGHNA and YSLEER. The CDR3 sequence is 15 residues long. J gave up 8 bases and V 1 base, and 7 bases lay outside the gene matches. The CDR3 DNA is TGCGCCAGCAGCCAAGGGGGGACAGGGGAAAACGGCTACACCTTC. Translating gives CASSQGGTGENGYTF.

This chain connects TRBV5-1 to TRBJ2-7, with 10 bases identical to TRBD1. The V gene end was trimmed by 5 bases and the J gene end by 6 bases; junction bases not matched to a gene: 5. CDR3 length equals 13 residues. CDR1 and CDR2 (germline): SGHRS, YFSETQ. CDR3 sequence reads: CASRRQGASEQYF. The CDR3 coding sequence is TGCGCCAGCAGAAGACAGGGGGCAAGCGAGCAGTACTTC.

A few counts support this clone. This rearrangement joins TRBV10-3 to TRBJ1-6; 8 bases line up with TRBD1. The CDR3 sequence is 15 residues long. The ends lost 3 bases at V and 9 bases at J; junction bases unmatched: 7. Germline V gene sequence: CDR1 ENHRY, CDR2 SYGVKD. The CDR3: CAISEMTGDGSPLHF. DNA of the CDR3: TGTGCCATCAGTGAAATGACAGGGGACGGTTCACCCCTCCACTTT.

This clone occurred a few times. Other DNA sequences in the same sample also yield this CDR3. This chain connects TRBV29-1 to TRBJ1-1, with D uncertain. Trimming took off 3 bases at V and 0 bases at J, with 8 bases between the two ends. The CDR3 is 13 amino acids. CDR1 is SQVTM, CDR2 ANQGSEA, per germline. The CDR3 nucleotides are TGCAGCGTTGAGGGGAGGGTGAACACTGAAGCTTTCTTT. As protein: CSVEGRVNTEAFF.

This clone was counted only a few times. V gene TRBV13 combines with J gene TRBJ1-1; D gene ambiguous. The germline V gene has CDR1 PRHDT and CDR2 FYEKMQ (reference sequence). There are 16 residues in the CDR3. CDR3 region: CAANRQEDSLNTEAFF. CDR3 DNA sequence: TGTGCAGCGAACCGGCAGGAGGACTCATTGAACACTGAAGCTTTCTTT. Drawing the rest from reference TRBV13 and TRBJ1-1, the complete variable domain is AAGVIQSPRHLIKEKRETATLKCYPIPRHDTVYWYQQGPGQDPQFLISFYEKMQSDKGSIPDRFSAQQFSDYHSELNMSSLELGDSALYFCAANRQEDSLNTEAFFGQGTRLTVV.

In DNA, the CDR3 is TGCGCCAGCAGCTTGAACAGGGGTAGGGGCACAGATACGCAGTATTTT. This encodes CASSLNRGRGTDTQYF. The V and J genes are TRBV5-1 and TRBJ2-3; TRBD1 matches 7 bases. The CDR3 is made up of 16 amino acids. V was pared by 1 base and J by 1 base, with 6 bases of the junction left unmatched. CDR1 is SGHRS, CDR2 YFSETQ, per germline.

V gene TRBV29-1 combines with J gene TRBJ1-2; D gene unclear. V was pared by 6 bases and J by 0 bases, with 5 bases between. In germline, CDR1 is SQVTM, CDR2 ANQGSEA. The length of the CDR3 is 11 residues. As DNA, the CDR3 is TGCAGCGTCTCATCTAACTATGGCTACACCTTC. Amino acid sequence: CSVSSNYGYTF.

This clone has more than one count but fewer than ten. CDR3 sequence reads: CSVRIQGASYEQYF. The CDR3 DNA reads TGCAGCGTCAGGATACAGGGGGCTTCCTACGAGCAGTACTTC. The chain is built from TRBV29-1 and TRBJ2-7; 9 bases line up with TRBD1. With V trimmed by 6 bases and J by 1 base, 7 bases remained unmatched. CDR3 length equals 14 residues. The germline V gene encodes CDR1 SQVTM and CDR2 ANQGSEA.

This clone was seen a few times. The chain employs TRBV7-3 and TRBJ2-2; either TRBD1 or TRBD2 may supply D (6 bases each). Germline V gene data show CDR1 as SGHTA and CDR2 as FQGTGA. V was cut by 5 bases and J by 3 bases, with 19 bases left in between. This CDR3 has 17 amino acids. DNA of the CDR3: TGTGCCAGCAGCCGCCCTAGTAGGGGGGCGGACACCGGGGAGCTGTTTTTT. It translates to CASSRPSRGADTGELFF.

The chain combines TRBV30 with TRBJ2-1; tentative D call: TRBD2 (6 bases). The CDR3 consists of 12 residues. Germline CDR1 is GTSNPN and CDR2 is SVGIG (reference sequence). V was cut by 8 bases and J by 3 bases, with 11 bases left in between. The CDR3 bases are TGTGCCGGGGAGGAGGACTACAATGAGCAGTTCTTC. Translated, it gives CAGEEDYNEQFF. The full variable domain, its missing parts supplied by reference TRBV30 and TRBJ2-1, is SQTIHQWPATLVQPVGSPLSLECTVEGTSNPNLYWYRQAAGRGLQLLFYSVGIGQISSEVPQNLSASRPQDRQFILSSKKLLLSDSGFYLCAGEEDYNEQFFGPGTRLTVL.

This clone has a handful of counts. This chain joins TRBV9 and TRBJ1-3, with a weak D call TRBD1 (6 bases). The CDR3 sequence is 14 residues long. In germline, CDR1 is SGDLS, CDR2 YYNGEE. V was clipped by 3 bases and J by 4 bases, with 11 bases between them. The CDR3 protein is CASSGTGTGNTIYF. The CDR3 DNA sequence: TGTGCCAGCAGCGGAACAGGGACGGGAAACACCATATATTTT.

The chain couples TRBV7-2 to TRBJ1-1; weak D call: TRBD1 (6 bases). V dropped 5 bases and J dropped 4 bases, with 14 bases sitting between them. The CDR3 sequence is 14 residues long. Germline V gene lookup returns CDR1 SGHTA and CDR2 FQGNSA. The CDR3: CASSQDRMSTEAFF. The DNA for the CDR3 is TGTGCCAGCAGCCAAGACAGGATGAGCACTGAAGCTTTCTTT.

The gene calls are TRBV15 and TRBJ2-7; 9 bases are a match to TRBD1. Germline lookup yields CDR1 LNHNV and CDR2 YYDKDF (reference sequence). Germline trimming cut 5 bases from V and 2 bases from J; bases unmatched to any gene: 7. The CDR3 is made up of 15 amino acids. CDR3 sequence reads: CATSSRQGETYEQYF. The CDR3 DNA reads TGTGCCACCAGCTCCAGACAGGGGGAAACCTACGAGCAGTACTTC.

This clone was found a few times. The chain combines TRBV15 with TRBJ1-5; D possibly corresponds to TRBD1 (6 bases). V was pared by 5 bases and J by 0 bases, with 11 bases between. The CDR3 has 15 residues. Germline assignment: CDR1 LNHNV and CDR2 YYDKDF (reference sequence). CDR3 in DNA: TGTGCCACCAGCGATTACAGGGATAGCAATCAGCCCCAGCATTTT. This gives the protein CATSDYRDSNQPQHF.

J is TRBJ1-3 and V is TRBV11-2; no clear D gene. The length of the CDR3 is 15 residues. Germline CDR1 reads SGHAT; CDR2 reads FQNNGV. Trimming took off 0 bases at V and 2 bases at J, with 8 bases between the two ends. CDR3 in DNA: TGTGCCAGCAGCTTAGACCCCAGACCTGGAAACACCATATATTTT. Translation gives CASSLDPRPGNTIYF.

The chain employs TRBV30 and TRBJ2-7; 10 bases are shared with TRBD1. The V gene end was trimmed by 8 bases and the J gene end by 5 bases; junction bases not matched to a gene: 3. There are 11 residues in the CDR3. In germline, CDR1 is GTSNPN, CDR2 SVGIG (reference sequence). CDR3 sequence: CARGQGDEQYF. The CDR3, as DNA: TGTGCCCGAGGACAGGGGGACGAGCAGTACTTC.

This rearrangement joins TRBV29-1 to TRBJ1-2; D gene unclear. The CDR3 has 12 amino acids. V was trimmed by 7 bases and J by 4 bases, leaving 13 bases between them. CDR1 and CDR2 (germline): SQVTM, ANQGSEA. Here the CDR3 reads CSAAGSTYGYTF. The CDR3 region has the DNA TGCAGCGCAGCCGGGTCGACCTATGGCTACACCTTC.

The chain has TRBV29-1 and TRBJ1-1; 8 nucleotides agree with TRBD1. This CDR3 comprises 14 residues. The V and J ends lost 7 bases and 0 bases, in that order; junction bases with no gene match: 7. From germline, CDR1 is SQVTM and CDR2 ANQGSEA. CDR3: CSAGTGPMNTEAFF. CDR3 DNA sequence: TGCAGCGCCGGGACAGGTCCTATGAACACTGAAGCTTTCTTT.

The V and J genes are TRBV5-1 and TRBJ2-1; 11 bases agree with TRBD2. CDR1 is SGHRS and CDR2 is YFSETQ in the germline V gene. J lost 3 bases, V lost 4 bases, and 9 bases had no gene match. The CDR3 is 17 amino acids. CDR3 DNA: TGCGCCAGCAGCCGGATGACTAGCGGGGATGGCTACAATGAGCAGTTCTTC. The encoded protein is CASSRMTSGDGYNEQFF.

This clone was observed a few times. V gene TRBV10-3 combines with J gene TRBJ2-1; 9 nucleotides match TRBD1. The CDR3 extends over 13 amino acids. CDR1 is ENHRY, CDR2 SYGVKD, per germline. J was trimmed by 6 bases and V by 9 bases; bases with no gene match: 6. The DNA for the CDR3 is TGTGCCATTCGGACAGGGGTCGGCAATGAGCAGTTCTTC. Amino acid sequence: CAIRTGVGNEQFF.

The chain uses TRBV30 and TRBJ1-4; D remains unclear. This CDR3 is built from 11 residues. V gave up 0 bases and J gave up 7 bases, with 3 bases separating them. Per germline, CDR1 GTSNPN and CDR2 SVGIG (reference sequence). The CDR3 DNA reads as TGTGCCTGGAGTGTTTCTGAAAAACTGTTTTTT. Translated: CAWSVSEKLFF.

The rearrangement joins TRBV29-1 to TRBJ2-1, with 7 bases lining up with TRBD2. CDR3 length equals 17 residues. Germline values: CDR1 SQVTM, CDR2 ANQGSEA. V shed 5 bases, J shed 7 bases, and the junction held 20 bases outside the gene matches. The CDR3 DNA follows: TGCAGCGTTACGCGCGGCACCGGGGGGACCATCCTGAATGAGCAGTTCTTC. It yields the protein CSVTRGTGGTILNEQFF.

The V call is TRBV30, the J call TRBJ1-1, with 7 bases fitting TRBD1. Germline V gene data show CDR1 as GTSNPN and CDR2 as SVGIG (reference sequence). Trimming took 0 bases from V and 12 from J; bases not matched to a gene: 7. The CDR3 covers 12 residues. The CDR3 loop reads CAWSVGGISTFF. In DNA, the CDR3 is TGTGCCTGGAGTGTAGGGGGCATTTCCACTTTCTTT.